This is a list of T cell receptor beta chains from one sample in a study of T cell responses to AZD1222 COVID-19 vaccine. Profiled with immunoSEQ multiplex PCR; TCRdb holds only in-frame clones, not every one. The data hold 75,000 to 100,000 clones, with roughly 90% observed a single time. Sequencing used peripheral blood, obtained on day 0 of AZD1222 vaccination. Receptor source: an adult in good health. CDR3s include the opening cysteine and the closing phenylalanine or tryptophan. A D gene is named only where the DNA matches it firmly. Not every row has a clone size; where given, it reads once, few, many or a size class.

D	V	size	J	CDR3	DNA
.	TRBV21-1	.	TRBJ2-1	CASSQGDRGTEQFF	TGTGCCAGCAGCCAGGGGGACAGGGGCACTGAGCAGTTCTTC
TRBD1	TRBV30	.	TRBJ1-2	CAWAGQNYGYTF	TGTGCCTGGGCGGGACAGAACTATGGCTACACCTTC
.	TRBV18	.	TRBJ2-7	CASSSRQGWVEQYF	TGTGCCAGCTCATCCCGCCAGGGTTGGGTCGAGCAGTACTTC
.	TRBV4-3	.	TRBJ2-1	CASSPDFNEQFF	TGCGCCAGCAGCCCGGACTTCAATGAGCAGTTCTTC
.	TRBV19	.	TRBJ2-6	CASSIAGAGANVLTF	TGTGCCAGTAGTATAGCGGGAGCTGGGGCCAACGTCCTGACTTTC
.	TRBV15	once	TRBJ1-2	CATSRARDFDGYTF	TGTGCCACCAGCAGAGCTCGGGATTTCGATGGCTACACCTTC
.	TRBV2	.	TRBJ2-3	CASYSGADTQYF	TGTGCCAGCTATTCGGGCGCAGATACGCAGTATTTT
.	TRBV3-1/TRBV3-2	.	TRBJ2-7	CASSQFGGDEQYF	TGTGCCAGCAGCCAATTCGGCGGGGACGAGCAGTACTTC
TRBD1	TRBV28	.	TRBJ1-1	CASSSVDREGTEAFF	TGTGCCAGCAGTTCCGTCGACAGGGAAGGCACTGAAGCTTTCTTT
TRBD1	TRBV6-2/TRBV6-3	.	TRBJ1-2	CASSNDRGLRGYTF	TGTGCCAGCAGTAACGACAGGGGGCTACGAGGCTACACCTTC
.	TRBV28	.	TRBJ2-6	CASSRPGSGANVLTF	TGTGCCAGCAGTCGACCCGGTTCTGGGGCCAACGTCCTGACTTTC
TRBD1	TRBV11-1	few	TRBJ1-1	CASSPTGLITEAFF	TGTGCCAGCAGTCCGACAGGGCTGATCACTGAAGCTTTCTTT
TRBD2	TRBV18	.	TRBJ2-6	CASSPPVGGRSGANVLTF	TGTGCCAGCTCACCCCCCGTGGGAGGGCGCTCTGGGGCCAACGTCCTGACTTTC
TRBD1	TRBV5-4	.	TRBJ2-5	CASSLPGRGWETQYF	TGTGCCAGCAGCCTCCCGGGCAGGGGGTGGGAGACCCAGTACTTC
.	TRBV14	.	TRBJ2-2	CASSLVTGPPGELFF	TGTGCCAGCAGCCTAGTGACCGGACCCCCCGGGGAGCTGTTTTTT
TRBD1	TRBV5-1	.	TRBJ2-7	CASSPRDRGGYEQYF	TGCGCCAGCAGCCCCCGGGACAGGGGCGGGTACGAGCAGTACTTC
.	TRBV7-3	.	TRBJ2-1	CASSPGKAEQFF	TGTGCCAGCAGCCCAGGGAAGGCGGAGCAGTTCTTC